The rows below give T cell receptor beta chains drawn from one sample of a study of identical twins. TCRdb itself ran the 5' RACE reads through MiXCR, one entry per CDR3 protein. The sample includes about 340,000 distinct CDR3 sequences, more than 9% seen only once; the top ten take around 6.9%. The data also belong to a second study, concerning yellow fever vaccine responses in identical twins.

Sample: CD8+ T cells sorted from blood. The source is a woman under 30 in good health. Both conserved end residues are part of each CDR3. Fields, in order: CDR3 protein, CDR3 DNA, J gene, V gene, clone size, D gene. The D gene is left open where the match is weak. Not all rows give a size; the values are once, few, many and, for expanded clones, a class.

CASSQLTGLAGDSCYNEQFF	TGTGCCAGCAGCCAATTGACGGGACTAGCGGGAGATAGCTGCTACAATGAGCAGTTCTTC	TRBJ2-1	TRBV3-1	NA	TRBD2
CASSQGTLPDTDTQYF	TGTGCCAGCAGCCAAGGGACCCTTCCCGACACAGATACGCAGTATTTT	TRBJ2-3	TRBV5-4	NA	NA
CASSLTKSYEQYF	TGTGCCAGCAGTTTAACGAAATCCTACGAGCAGTACTTC	TRBJ2-7	TRBV27	few	NA
CASSDRLTDTQYF	TGCGCCAGCAGCGACAGACTCACAGATACGCAGTATTTT	TRBJ2-3	TRBV5-1	NA	NA
CASKKTGTAPLNTEAFF	TGTGCCAGCAAAAAAACCGGGACAGCACCGTTGAACACTGAAGCTTTCTTT	TRBJ1-1	TRBV28	few	TRBD1
CASSQGVTGGKGGGYTF	TGTGCCAGCAGCCAAGGGGTGACAGGGGGAAAAGGTGGCGGCTACACCTTC	TRBJ1-2	TRBV3-1	many	TRBD1
CSVEDRGGGYTF	TGCAGCGTCGAGGACAGGGGTGGCGGCTACACCTTC	TRBJ1-2	TRBV29-1	many	TRBD1
CATSRDRSSGQPQHF	TGTGCCACCAGCAGGGACCGAAGCTCGGGCCAGCCCCAGCATTTT	TRBJ1-5	TRBV15	few	NA
CASCETVTTEAFF	TGTGCCAGCTGTGAGACCGTGACGACTGAAGCTTTCTTT	TRBJ1-1	TRBV7-9	NA	NA
CASSPGEYVYNEQFF	TGTGCCAGCAGCCCCGGGGAGTACGTTTACAATGAGCAGTTCTTC	TRBJ2-1	TRBV3-1	many	NA
CASSLVGAGPTYEQYF	TGTGCCAGCAGCTTAGTGGGAGCAGGGCCGACCTACGAGCAGTACTTC	TRBJ2-7	TRBV7-8	few	NA
CASSLATGTQPYEQYF	TGTGCCAGCAGTCTAGCTACCGGGACACAGCCCTACGAGCAGTACTTC	TRBJ2-7	TRBV7-9	few	NA
CSVATGGLDEQYF	TGCAGCGTTGCGACAGGGGGCCTGGACGAGCAGTACTTC	TRBJ2-7	TRBV29-1	NA	TRBD1
CATSLETRGTGELFF	TGTGCCACCAGCCTCGAAACCCGGGGCACCGGGGAGCTGTTTTTT	TRBJ2-2	TRBV15	NA	NA
CAISPGQVFGNPDTQYF	TGTGCCATCAGCCCCGGACAGGTTTTCGGAAACCCAGATACGCAGTATTTT	TRBJ2-3	TRBV4-1	NA	TRBD1
CASSTGEGAPNEQFF	TGTGCCAGCAGTACCGGTGAGGGGGCGCCCAATGAGCAGTTCTTC	TRBJ2-1	TRBV2	few	TRBD1
CASSLGVGAGTDTQYF	TGTGCCAGCAGTTTAGGCGTGGGAGCCGGAACAGATACGCAGTATTTT	TRBJ2-3	TRBV12-3/TRBV12-4	many	NA
CATGSGDTEAFF	TGTGCCACCGGTTCGGGGGACACTGAAGCTTTCTTT	TRBJ1-1	TRBV10-3	few	NA
CSAGGRGRYNEQFF	TGCAGTGCCGGGGGAAGGGGGCGATACAATGAGCAGTTCTTC	TRBJ2-1	TRBV20-1	few	NA
CATWSERSGANVLTF	TGTGCCACCTGGAGTGAGCGCTCTGGGGCCAACGTCCTGACTTTC	TRBJ2-6	TRBV3-1	NA	NA
CASSDSPGNQPQHF	TGTGCCAGCAGTGATTCCCCAGGGAATCAGCCCCAGCATTTT	TRBJ1-5	TRBV2	NA	NA
CARVVGGQGIAKNIQYF	TGTGCCAGGGTTGTCGGGGGACAGGGAATAGCCAAAAACATTCAGTACTTC	TRBJ2-4	TRBV21-1	few	NA
CASSGSSNQPQHF	TGTGCCAGCAGTGGCTCGAGCAATCAGCCCCAGCATTTT	TRBJ1-5	TRBV12-3/TRBV12-4	NA	NA
CASSWTPGGDEQFF	TGCGCCAGCAGCTGGACCCCTGGGGGGGATGAGCAGTTCTTC	TRBJ2-1	TRBV5-1	few	TRBD2